This TCR beta chain was captured by sequencing in a study of shared clonotypes between healthy human individuals. Study outcomes and limitations: Since donors were few, the genetic and exposure-history diversity represented was limited.

Generated by immunoSEQ multiplex PCR, the TCRdb table keeps only in-frame clones and is missing some. The sample records approximately 500,000 clones, roughly 85% being singletons. The CDR3 length is 15 residues. V dropped 5 bases and J dropped 0; count of bases not matched to a gene: 4. The germline V gene has CDR1 SGHVS and CDR2 FNYEAQ. The unsorted samples took around 93 million PBMCs to get genomic DNA. At least ten counts were recorded for this clone. Its specificity is not known. The TCR sequence derives from a woman aged 40 to 50 in good health. Some clones in this sample may be carry-over from other donors' samples. The source material was PBMCs. The V and J genes are TRBV7-6 and TRBJ2-7, with 10 bases lining up with TRBD2. CDR3 loop: CASSRTSGLSYEQYF. CDR3 nucleotide sequence: TGTGCCAGCAGCAGGACTAGCGGACTCTCCTACGAGCAGTACTTC.